This T cell receptor beta chain was profiled in a study of OX40 agonist ivuxolimab in advanced cancers. Regarding the research as a whole: Ivuxolimab was a fully human IgG2 agonistic monoclonal antibody targeting the costimulatory receptor OX40 (CD134). The paper reports the monotherapy dose-escalation portion (N of about 50 patients) of the phase I ivuxolimab trial. Three dose-escalation patients achieved partial responses, one with hepatocellular carcinoma and two with cutaneous melanoma. Among the 50 to 55 dose-escalation patients, 19 had hepatocellular carcinoma, 15 or so melanoma, 9 renal cell carcinoma and 9 head and neck cancer. The dose-escalation cohort was 82.7% male with a mean age of approximately 60 years, ranging from roughly 20 to 85. Patients were allowed to have had prior anti-PD-1, anti-PD-L1 or anti-CTLA-4 therapy, and around 37% of the dose-escalation patients had previously received checkpoint inhibitors. The point of sequencing TCRbeta in the periphery was to test whether ivuxolimab changed TCR sequence diversity and drove clonal T-cell expansion. Intravenous ivuxolimab was administered to patients every 2 weeks at six dose levels: 0.01, 0.1, 0.3, 1.5, 3 and 10 mg/kg.

Genomic DNA was isolated from the sorted cells so that the TCRbeta CDR3 region could be sequenced. TCRbeta CDR3 regions were sequenced using the immunoSEQ Assay. Sourced from immuneACCESS, this table was stored by TCRdb with only in-frame sequences that have V and J called. A share of the clones is absent; for the studies checked, an unresolved V gene accounts for under half, and the remainder has no known explanation. For this sample the table gives some 78,000 clones, of which roughly 93% were detected only once. The ten largest clones capture around 2.8% of the sample. The trial excluded patients who had a history of autoimmune disease or were on systemic immunosuppression. Peripheral blood for TCR sequencing was drawn from every dose cohort at baseline, at cycle 4 day 1 and at cycle 7 day 1. Samples came from an open-label, multicenter, first-in-human phase I dose-escalation trial of ivuxolimab. The trial enrolled adults with locally advanced or metastatic head and neck squamous cell, hepatocellular, melanoma or renal cell carcinoma. CD4+ and CD8+ T cells were sorted separately from peripheral blood before TCR sequencing.

Comment on this clone: Its antigen has not been determined. No much larger clonotype is one base removed from it; base qualities were not supplied.

Reading from cysteine to phenylalanine, the CDR3 counts 15 amino acids. The DNA shown is the 45-base CDR3, in frame from base 1. Between the V and J ends, shortened by 8 bases and 5 bases respectively, the junction contains 19 bases. The germline V gene supplies CDR1 ENHRY and CDR2 SYGVKD. General findings and caveats noted by the study authors: After ivuxolimab, expanded clones were on average more numerous among CD8+ T cells than among CD4+ T cells. In the 0.1-3.0 mg/kg groups, partial responders had among the lowest normalized peripheral clonal expansion, particularly in CD8+ T cells. Clonal expansion of both CD4+ and CD8+ blood T cells was observed from baseline to week 6 at doses 0.1 to 3.0 mg/kg. Low levels of normalized T-cell clonal expansion were also seen in some patients who did not respond. Which antigens the clonally expanded peripheral T cells were specific for was not determined.

Here the chain combines TRBV10-3 and TRBJ2-1; the D gene remains uncertain. The sequence was collected from an adult with an advanced solid tumor such as melanoma, head and neck, liver or kidney cancer. Specimen: CD4+ or CD8+ T cells sorted from blood, collected in a trial of the OX40 agonist ivuxolimab. The CDR3 amino acid sequence is: CAIAAGPASHNEQFF. The nucleotide sequence is given as TGTGCCATCGCAGCCGGGCCCGCCAGCCACAATGAGCAGTTCTTC.